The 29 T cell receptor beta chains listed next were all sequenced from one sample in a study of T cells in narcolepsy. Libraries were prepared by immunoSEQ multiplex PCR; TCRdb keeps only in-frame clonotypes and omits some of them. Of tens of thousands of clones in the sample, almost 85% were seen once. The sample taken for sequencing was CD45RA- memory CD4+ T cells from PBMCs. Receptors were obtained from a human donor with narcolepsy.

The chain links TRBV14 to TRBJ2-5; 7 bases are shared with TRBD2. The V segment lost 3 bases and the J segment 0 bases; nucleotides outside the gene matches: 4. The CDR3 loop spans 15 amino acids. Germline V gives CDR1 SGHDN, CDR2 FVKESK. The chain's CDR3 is CASSQHGGYQETQYF. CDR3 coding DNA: TGTGCCAGCAGCCAGCACGGGGGGTACCAAGAGACCCAGTACTTC.

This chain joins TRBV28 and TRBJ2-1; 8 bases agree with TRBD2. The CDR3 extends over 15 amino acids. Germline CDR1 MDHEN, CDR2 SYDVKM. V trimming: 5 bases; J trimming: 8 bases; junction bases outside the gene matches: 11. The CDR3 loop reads CASSEVGGRRDEQFF. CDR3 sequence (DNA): TGTGCCAGCAGTGAAGTTGGCGGGAGGCGGGATGAGCAGTTCTTC.

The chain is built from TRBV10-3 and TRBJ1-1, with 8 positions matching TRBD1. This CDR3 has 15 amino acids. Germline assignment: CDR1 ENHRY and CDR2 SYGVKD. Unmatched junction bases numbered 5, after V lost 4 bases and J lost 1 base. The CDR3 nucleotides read TGTGCCATCAGTGGAACAGGGGGGAGGAACACTGAAGCTTTCTTT. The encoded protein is CAISGTGGRNTEAFF.

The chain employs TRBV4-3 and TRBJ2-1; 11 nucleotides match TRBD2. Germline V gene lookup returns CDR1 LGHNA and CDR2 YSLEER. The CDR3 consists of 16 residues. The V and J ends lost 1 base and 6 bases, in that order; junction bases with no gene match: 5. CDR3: CASSQGSGRALNEQFF. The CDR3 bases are TGCGCCAGCAGCCAAGGTAGCGGGAGGGCCCTCAATGAGCAGTTCTTC.

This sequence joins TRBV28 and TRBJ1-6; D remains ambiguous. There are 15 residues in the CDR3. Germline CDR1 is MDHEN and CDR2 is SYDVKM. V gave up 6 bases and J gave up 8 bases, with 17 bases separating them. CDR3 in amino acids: CASSPRLNLDSPLHF. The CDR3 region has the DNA TGTGCCAGCAGCCCCCGACTAAACCTTGATTCACCCCTCCACTTT.

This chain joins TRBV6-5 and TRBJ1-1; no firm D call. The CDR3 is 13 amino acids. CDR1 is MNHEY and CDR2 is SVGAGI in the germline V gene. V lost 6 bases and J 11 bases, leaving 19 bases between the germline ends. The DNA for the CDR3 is TGTGCCAGCAGCACCCCAACCGCTGGCGGGGCTTTCTTT. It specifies CASSTPTAGGAFF.

The CDR3: CASSIVRDGTEAFF. The CDR3 DNA sequence: TGTGCCAGTAGTATAGTCCGGGACGGCACTGAAGCTTTCTTT. V usage is TRBV19 and J usage is TRBJ1-1; the D gene is possibly TRBD1 (5 bases). Trimming removed 1 base from V and 4 bases from J, with 10 bases in between. Germline V lookup: CDR1 LNHDA, CDR2 SQIVND (reference sequence). The CDR3 totals 14 residues.

CDR3 in amino acids: CASSLIRPRIEAFF. DNA of the CDR3: TGTGCCAGCAGCTTAATTCGGCCCCGGATCGAGGCTTTCTTT. The rearrangement uses TRBV7-9 and TRBJ1-1, with D uncertain. The V and J ends lost 2 bases and 11 bases respectively, with 18 bases between them. The germline gives CDR1 SEHNR, CDR2 FQNEAQ (reference sequence). The CDR3 covers 14 residues.

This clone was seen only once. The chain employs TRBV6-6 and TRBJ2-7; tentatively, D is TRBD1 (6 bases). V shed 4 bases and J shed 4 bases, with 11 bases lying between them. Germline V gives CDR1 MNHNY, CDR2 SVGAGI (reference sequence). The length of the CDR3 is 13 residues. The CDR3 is CASSSGTLYEQYF. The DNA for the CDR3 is TGTGCCAGCAGTTCCGGGACACTATACGAGCAGTACTTC.

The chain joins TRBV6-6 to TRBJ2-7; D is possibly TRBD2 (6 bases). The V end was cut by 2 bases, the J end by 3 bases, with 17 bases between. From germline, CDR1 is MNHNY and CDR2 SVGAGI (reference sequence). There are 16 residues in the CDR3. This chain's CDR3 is CASSYAPETRGYEQYF. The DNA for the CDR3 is TGTGCCAGCAGTTACGCACCCGAAACGCGGGGCTACGAGCAGTACTTC.

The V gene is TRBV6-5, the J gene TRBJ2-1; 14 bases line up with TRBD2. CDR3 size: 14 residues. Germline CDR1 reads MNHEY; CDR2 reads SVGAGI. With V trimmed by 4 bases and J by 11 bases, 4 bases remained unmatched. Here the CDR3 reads CASSFGLAGGQQFF. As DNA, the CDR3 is TGTGCCAGCAGTTTTGGACTAGCGGGAGGTCAGCAGTTCTTC.

The CDR3 loop is CASSLMARNTGELFF. CDR3 nucleotides: TGTGCCAGCAGCTTAATGGCCAGGAACACCGGGGAGCTGTTTTTT. This rearrangement joins TRBV7-3 to TRBJ2-2; D unresolved. The germline gives CDR1 SGHTA, CDR2 FQGTGA. This CDR3 has 15 residues. V lost 1 base to trimming and J lost 1 base, with 7 bases between them.

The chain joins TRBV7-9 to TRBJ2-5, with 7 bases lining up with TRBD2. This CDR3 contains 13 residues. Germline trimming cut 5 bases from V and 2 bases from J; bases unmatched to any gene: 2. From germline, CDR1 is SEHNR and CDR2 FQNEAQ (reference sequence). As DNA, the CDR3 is TGTGCCAGCAGCCGGGGGGTACAAGAGACCCAGTACTTC. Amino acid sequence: CASSRGVQETQYF.

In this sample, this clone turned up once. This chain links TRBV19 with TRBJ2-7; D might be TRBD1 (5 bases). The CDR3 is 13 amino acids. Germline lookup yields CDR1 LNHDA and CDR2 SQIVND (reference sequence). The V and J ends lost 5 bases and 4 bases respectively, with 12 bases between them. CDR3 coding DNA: TGTGCCAGTAGTCCCCTACAGGTATACGAGCAGTACTTC. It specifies CASSPLQVYEQYF.

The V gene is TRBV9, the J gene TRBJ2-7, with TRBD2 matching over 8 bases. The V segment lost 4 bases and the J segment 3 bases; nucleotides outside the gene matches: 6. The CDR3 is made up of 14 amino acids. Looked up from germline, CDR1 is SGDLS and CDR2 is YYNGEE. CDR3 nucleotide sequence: TGTGCCAGCAGCTTAAAAGCGGGGGTCTACGAGCAGTACTTC. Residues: CASSLKAGVYEQYF. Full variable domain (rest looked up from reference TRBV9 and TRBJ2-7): DSGVTQTPKHLITATGQRVTLRCSPRSGDLSVYWYQQSLDQGLQFLIQYYNGEERAKGNILERFSAQQFPDLHSELNLSSLELGDSALYFCASSLKAGVYEQYFGPGTRLTVT.

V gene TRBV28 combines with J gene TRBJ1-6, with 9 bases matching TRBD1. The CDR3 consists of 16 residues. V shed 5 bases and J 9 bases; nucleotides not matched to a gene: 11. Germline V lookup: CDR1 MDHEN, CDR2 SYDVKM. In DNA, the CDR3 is TGTGCCAGCAGTCCCCCGACAGGGGGAATTGGTTCACCCCTCCACTTT. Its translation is CASSPPTGGIGSPLHF.

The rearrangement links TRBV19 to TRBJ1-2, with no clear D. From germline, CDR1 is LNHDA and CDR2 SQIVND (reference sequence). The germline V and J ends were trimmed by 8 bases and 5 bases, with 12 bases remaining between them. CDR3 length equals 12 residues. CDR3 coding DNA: TGTGCCAGTGGTCGGGGTGAATATGGCTACACCTTC. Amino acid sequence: CASGRGEYGYTF.

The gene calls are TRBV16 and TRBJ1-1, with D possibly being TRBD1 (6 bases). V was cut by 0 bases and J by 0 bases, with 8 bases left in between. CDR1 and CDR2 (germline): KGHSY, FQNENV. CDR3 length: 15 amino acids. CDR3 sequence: CASSQSAGVNTEAFF. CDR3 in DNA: TGTGCCAGCAGCCAATCGGCAGGGGTGAACACTGAAGCTTTCTTT.

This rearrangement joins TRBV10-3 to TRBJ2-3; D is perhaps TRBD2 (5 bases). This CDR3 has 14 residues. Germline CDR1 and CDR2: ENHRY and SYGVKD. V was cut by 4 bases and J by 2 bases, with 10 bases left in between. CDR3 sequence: CAISVRGDTDTQYF. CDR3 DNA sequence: TGTGCCATCAGTGTCCGGGGAGACACAGATACGCAGTATTTT.

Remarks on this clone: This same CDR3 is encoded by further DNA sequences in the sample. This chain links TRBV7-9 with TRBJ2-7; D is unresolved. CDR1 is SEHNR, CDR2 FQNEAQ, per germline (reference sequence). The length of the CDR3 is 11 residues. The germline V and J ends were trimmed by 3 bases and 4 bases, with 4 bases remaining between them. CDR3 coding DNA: TGTGCCAGCAGCTTTAGTTACGAGCAGTACTTC. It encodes CASSFSYEQYF.

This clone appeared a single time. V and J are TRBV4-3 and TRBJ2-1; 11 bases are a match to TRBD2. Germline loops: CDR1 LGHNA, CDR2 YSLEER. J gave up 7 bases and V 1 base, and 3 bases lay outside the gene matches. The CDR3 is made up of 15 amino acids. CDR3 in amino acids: CASSQVAGGPNEQFF. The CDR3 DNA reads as TGCGCCAGCAGCCAAGTAGCGGGAGGGCCGAATGAGCAGTTCTTC.

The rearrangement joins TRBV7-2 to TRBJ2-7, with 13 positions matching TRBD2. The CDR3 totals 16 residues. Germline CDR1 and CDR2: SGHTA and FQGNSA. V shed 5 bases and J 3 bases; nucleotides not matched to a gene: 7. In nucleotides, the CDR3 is TGTGCCAGCAGCCGGCGGACTAGCGGGAGAATCTACGAGCAGTACTTC. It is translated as CASSRRTSGRIYEQYF.

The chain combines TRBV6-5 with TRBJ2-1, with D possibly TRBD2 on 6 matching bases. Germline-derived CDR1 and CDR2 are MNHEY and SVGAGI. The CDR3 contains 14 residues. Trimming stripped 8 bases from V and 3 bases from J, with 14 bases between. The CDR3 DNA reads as TGTGCCAGCTCCCCCCGGGGACTCTACAATGAGCAGTTCTTC. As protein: CASSPRGLYNEQFF.

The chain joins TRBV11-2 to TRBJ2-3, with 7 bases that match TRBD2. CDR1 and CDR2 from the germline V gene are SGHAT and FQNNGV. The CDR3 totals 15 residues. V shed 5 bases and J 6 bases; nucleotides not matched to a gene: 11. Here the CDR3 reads CASSGRDPVGDTQYF. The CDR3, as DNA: TGTGCCAGCAGCGGGAGGGACCCGGTGGGGGATACGCAGTATTTT.

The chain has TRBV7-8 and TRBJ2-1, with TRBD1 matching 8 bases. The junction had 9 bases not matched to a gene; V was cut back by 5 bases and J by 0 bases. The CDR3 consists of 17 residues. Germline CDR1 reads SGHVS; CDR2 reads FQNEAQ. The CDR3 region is CASSRRGRESSYNEQFF. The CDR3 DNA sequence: TGTGCCAGCAGCCGCAGGGGGCGTGAGAGCTCCTACAATGAGCAGTTCTTC. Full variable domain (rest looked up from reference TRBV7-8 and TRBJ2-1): GAGVSQSPRYKVAKRGQDVALRCDPISGHVSLFWYQQALGQGPEFLTYFQNEAQLDKSGLPSDRFFAERPEGSVSTLKIQRTQQEDSAVYLCASSRRGRESSYNEQFFGPGTRLTVL.

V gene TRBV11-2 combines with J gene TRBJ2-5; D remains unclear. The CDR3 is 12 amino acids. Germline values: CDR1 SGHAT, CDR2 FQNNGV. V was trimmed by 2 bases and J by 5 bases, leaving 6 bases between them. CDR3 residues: CASSLSEETQYF. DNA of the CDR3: TGTGCCAGCAGCTTAAGTGAGGAGACCCAGTACTTC.

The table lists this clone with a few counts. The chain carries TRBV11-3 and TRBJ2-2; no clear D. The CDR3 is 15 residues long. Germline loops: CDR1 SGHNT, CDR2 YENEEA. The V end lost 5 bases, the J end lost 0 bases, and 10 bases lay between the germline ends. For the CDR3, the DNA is TGTGCCAGCAGCCCTACCGGGCCGAACACCGGGGAGCTGTTTTTT. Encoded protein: CASSPTGPNTGELFF.

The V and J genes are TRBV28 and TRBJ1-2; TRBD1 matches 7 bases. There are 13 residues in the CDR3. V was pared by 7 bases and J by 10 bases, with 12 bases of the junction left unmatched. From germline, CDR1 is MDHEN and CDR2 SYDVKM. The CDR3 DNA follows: TGTGCCAGCACCACCTGGACAGGTGATTTCTACACCTTC. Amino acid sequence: CASTTWTGDFYTF.

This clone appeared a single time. CDR3 sequence: CASKVAGEREQFF. The CDR3 DNA follows: TGTGCCAGTAAGGTAGCGGGAGAGCGGGAGCAGTTCTTC. This chain links TRBV19 with TRBJ2-1; 9 bases map to TRBD2. Germline CDR1 and CDR2: LNHDA and SQIVND (reference sequence). With V trimmed by 7 bases and J by 10 bases, 8 bases remained unmatched. CDR3 size: 13 residues.